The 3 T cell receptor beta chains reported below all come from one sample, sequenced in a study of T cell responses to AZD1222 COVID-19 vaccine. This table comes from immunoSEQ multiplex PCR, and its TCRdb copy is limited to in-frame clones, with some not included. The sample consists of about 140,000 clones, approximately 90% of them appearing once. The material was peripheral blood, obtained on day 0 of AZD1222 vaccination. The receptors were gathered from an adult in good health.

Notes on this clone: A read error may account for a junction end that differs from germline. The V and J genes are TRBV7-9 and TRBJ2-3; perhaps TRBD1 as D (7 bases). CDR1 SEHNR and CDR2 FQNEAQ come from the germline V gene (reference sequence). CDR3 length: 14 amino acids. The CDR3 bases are TGTGCCAGCAGCTTAGCGGGGGGACAGACGCCCTGGGGTTTT. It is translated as CASSLAGGQTPWGF.

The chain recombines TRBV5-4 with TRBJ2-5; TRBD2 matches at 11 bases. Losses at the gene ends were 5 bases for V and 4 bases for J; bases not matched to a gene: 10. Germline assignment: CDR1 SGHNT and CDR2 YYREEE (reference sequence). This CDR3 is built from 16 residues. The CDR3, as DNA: TGTGCCAGCAGTTCGATAGCGGGAGGGCGACGAGAGACCCAGTACTTC. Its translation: CASSSIAGGRRETQYF.

CDR3 loop: CASSLVGGNREYQPQHF. DNA for the CDR3: TGTGCCAGCAGCTTGGTCGGGGGAAACAGGGAGTATCAGCCCCAGCATTTT. The rearrangement links TRBV5-6 to TRBJ1-5, with D possibly matching TRBD1 (6 bases). Per the germline V gene, CDR1 is SGHDT and CDR2 is YYEEEE. Trimming left V 0 bases short and J 5 bases short, with 18 bases between. The CDR3 runs to 17 residues. The full variable domain, in which reference TRBV5-6 and TRBJ1-5 provide the parts outside the CDR3, is DAGVTQSPTHLIKTRGQQVTLRCSPKSGHDTVSWYQQALGQGPQFIFQYYEEEERQRGNFPDRFSGHQFPNYSSELNVNALLLGDSALYLCASSLVGGNREYQPQHFGDGTRLSIL.